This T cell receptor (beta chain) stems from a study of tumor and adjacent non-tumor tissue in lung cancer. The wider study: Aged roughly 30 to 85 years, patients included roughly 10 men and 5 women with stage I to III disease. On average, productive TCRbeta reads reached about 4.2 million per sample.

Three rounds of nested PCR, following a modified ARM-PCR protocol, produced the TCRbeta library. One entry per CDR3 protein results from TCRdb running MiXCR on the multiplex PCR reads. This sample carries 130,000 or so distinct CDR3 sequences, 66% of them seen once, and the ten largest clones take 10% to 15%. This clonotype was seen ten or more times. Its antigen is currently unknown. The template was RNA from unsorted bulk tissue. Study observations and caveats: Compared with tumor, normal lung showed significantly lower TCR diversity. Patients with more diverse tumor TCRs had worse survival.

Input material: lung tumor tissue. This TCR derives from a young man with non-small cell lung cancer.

DNA for the CDR3: TGTGCCAGCAGTTACTCCTCTCTAGCGGGAGGCCTGCGCAATGAGCAGTTCTTC. Its translation: CASSYSSLAGGLRNEQFF. The chain recombines TRBV6-2 or TRBV6-3 with TRBJ2-1; 11 bases map to TRBD2. This CDR3 is built from 18 residues. CDR1 and CDR2 from the germline V gene are MNHEY and SVGEGT. Trimming took 0 bases from V and 6 from J; bases not matched to a gene: 10.